These 20 T cell receptor beta chains came from one sample sequenced in a study of T-cell reconstitution after alpha-beta-depleted transplantation in children. TCRbeta library construction was performed incorporating unique molecular identifiers. Using its own MiXCR run on the PCR reads, TCRdb lists one record per CDR3 protein. The sample has fewer than 750,000 distinct CDR3 sequences; about 21% are singletons. Here the sequenced sample was PBMCs, mostly from graft donor cells, taken 360 days after TCRalphabeta/CD19-depleted stem cell transplant. Receptors were obtained from a boy younger than two who had a stem cell transplant for acute myeloid leukemia, so the T cells may come from the graft donor.

In DNA form, the CDR3 reads TGCAGTGCTTGGGTCAACTATGGCTACACCTTC. Its protein is CSAWVNYGYTF. V and J are TRBV20-1 and TRBJ1-2; no firm D call. Trimming removed 5 bases from V and 2 bases from J, with 6 bases in between. This CDR3 has 11 amino acids. Germline V lookup: CDR1 DFQATT, CDR2 SNEGSKA (reference sequence).

There are many counts of this clonotype. The chain uses TRBV4-3 and TRBJ2-1; D is possibly TRBD1 (7 bases). The length of the CDR3 is 17 residues. The V gene's germline CDR1 is LGHNA and CDR2 YSLEER. V was cut by 0 bases and J by 7 bases, with 19 bases left in between. Here the CDR3 DNA reads TGCGCCAGCAGCCAAGATCAAGTCAGGGGGGACCTTAATGAGCAGTTCTTC. Its protein is CASSQDQVRGDLNEQFF.

The sample holds a few counts of this clonotype. This chain links TRBV10-3 with TRBJ2-3, with TRBD1 as a possible D gene (5 bases). CDR1 is ENHRY, CDR2 SYGVKD, per germline. This CDR3 is 14 amino acids long. V was pared by 11 bases and J by 4 bases, with 19 bases between. The CDR3 region has the DNA TGTGCCGCCCGCCTAACCCAGGGCCCAGATACGCAGTATTTT. Translating gives CAARLTQGPDTQYF.

The rearrangement uses TRBV15 and TRBJ2-1; 7 bases line up with TRBD1. CDR3 length equals 16 residues. Trimming took 3 bases from V and 0 from J; bases not matched to a gene: 5. Germline assignment: CDR1 LNHNV and CDR2 YYDKDF (reference sequence). For the CDR3, the DNA is TGTGCCACCAGCAGGTTGGCAGGGGGCTCCTACAATGAGCAGTTCTTC. Translation: CATSRLAGGSYNEQFF.

This clonotype was picked up a small number of times. The V call is TRBV11-2, the J call TRBJ2-3; D gene ambiguous. The V and J ends lost 1 base and 4 bases respectively, with 12 bases between them. From germline, CDR1 is SGHAT and CDR2 FQNNGV. This CDR3 contains 15 residues. The CDR3, as DNA: TGTGCCAGCAGCTTAGTAGCCAGGAGCCCAGATACGCAGTATTTT. It specifies CASSLVARSPDTQYF.

In this sample, this clonotype turned up once. This rearrangement joins TRBV15 to TRBJ1-5; 8 nucleotides align to TRBD1. Germline V gene data show CDR1 as LNHNV and CDR2 as YYDKDF (reference sequence). The CDR3 runs 16 residues. Trimming took 5 bases from V and 3 from J; bases not matched to a gene: 9. The DNA for the CDR3 is TGTGCCACCAGCTCCCAGGACAGGGTTGACAATCAGCCCCAGCATTTT. It codes for CATSSQDRVDNQPQHF.

The chain recombines TRBV4-3 with TRBJ1-2; D gene ambiguous. Trimming removed 3 bases from V and 3 bases from J, with 14 bases in between. This CDR3 is 15 amino acids long. Germline V gives CDR1 LGHNA, CDR2 YSLEER. Here the CDR3 reads CASSHYSGQHYGYTF. The CDR3 DNA follows: TGCGCCAGCAGCCACTACAGCGGCCAACACTATGGCTACACCTTC.

This rearrangement joins TRBV5-5 to TRBJ1-1; unclear D gene. Trimming took 0 bases from V and 4 from J, leaving 13 bases between them. Germline lookup yields CDR1 SGHKS and CDR2 YYEKEE (reference sequence). The CDR3 has 15 residues. This CDR3 reads CASSLGSGERTEAFF. The CDR3 DNA follows: TGTGCCAGCAGCTTGGGATCAGGAGAGCGCACTGAAGCTTTCTTT.

The rearrangement uses TRBV6-5 and TRBJ2-7; possibly TRBD2 for D (6 bases). The CDR3 consists of 16 residues. Looked up from germline, CDR1 is MNHEY and CDR2 is SVGAGI. V lost 2 bases to trimming and J lost 0 bases, with 14 bases between them. In DNA, the CDR3 is TGTGCCAGCAGTTACGGGCGGGGCCGGTACTCCTACGAGCAGTACTTC. It encodes CASSYGRGRYSYEQYF.

This clonotype showed up just a few times. This chain links TRBV5-1 with TRBJ2-7; 7 positions match TRBD1. The CDR3 sequence is 13 residues long. With V trimmed by 5 bases and J by 3 bases, 5 bases remained unmatched. Germline CDR1 and CDR2: SGHRS and YFSETQ. The CDR3 here is CASRLQGFYEQYV. The CDR3 nucleotides are TGCGCCAGCAGGTTACAGGGGTTCTACGAGCAGTACGTC.

Concerning this clonotype: This clone may be a read error of a much larger clone one base away. This likely comes from a read error, as the CDR3 has no conserved phenylalanine or tryptophan at its end. This rearrangement joins TRBV6-5 to TRBJ1-3; D is unclear. The CDR3 spans 13 residues. Trimming removed 0 bases from V and 0 bases from J, with 0 bases in between. Germline CDR1 and CDR2: MNHEY and SVGAGI. CDR3 residues: CASSYSSGNTIYS. In DNA, the CDR3 is TGTGCCAGCAGTTACTCCTCTGGAAACACCATATATTCT.

This clonotype occurred a few times. The chain couples TRBV7-2 to TRBJ1-2; D is perhaps TRBD1 (6 bases). In germline, CDR1 is SGHTA, CDR2 FQGNSA. There are 15 residues in the CDR3. V gave up 1 base and J gave up 4 bases, with 13 bases separating them. The CDR3 DNA sequence: TGTGCCAGCAGCTTAGGGGGCCAGGGGCCCTATGGCTACACCTTC. Translation: CASSLGGQGPYGYTF.

The chain joins TRBV20-1 to TRBJ2-2, with D tentatively TRBD1 (5 bases). Per the germline V gene, CDR1 is DFQATT and CDR2 is SNEGSKA (reference sequence). The CDR3 length is 15 residues. The CDR3 is CSSSWCRANTGELFF. The CDR3 DNA reads TGCAGCTCTTCTTGGTGCAGGGCGAACACCGGGGAGCTGTTTTTT.

This clonotype was seen at least ten times. The genes are TRBV12-3 or TRBV12-4 and TRBJ2-1; D is ambiguous. V lost 9 bases and J 5 bases, leaving 8 bases between the germline ends. The CDR3 has 11 amino acids. CDR3 bases: TGTGCCAGTGGGCCGCACAATGAGCAGTTCTTC. Encoded protein: CASGPHNEQFF.

This rearrangement joins TRBV20-1 to TRBJ2-5; D not certain. The CDR3 runs 12 residues. V lost 4 bases to trimming and J lost 7 bases, with 13 bases between them. Germline CDR1 reads DFQATT; CDR2 reads SNEGSKA (reference sequence). The CDR3 sequence: CSAIEGMATQYF. CDR3 DNA: TGCAGTGCTATTGAAGGGATGGCGACCCAGTACTTC.

The chain joins TRBV18 to TRBJ1-4; 7 bases are a match to TRBD1. With V trimmed by 3 bases and J by 3 bases, 4 bases remained unmatched. The germline gives CDR1 KGHSH, CDR2 LQKENI. This CDR3 has 15 amino acids. The DNA for the CDR3 is TGTGCCAGCTCACCCGGGACAGCTCCTAATGAAAAACTGTTTTTT. It is translated as CASSPGTAPNEKLFF.

This clonotype was recorded at least ten times. The CDR3 bases are TGCAGCGTTGATACCGGGGAGCTGTTTTTT. Translation: CSVDTGELFF. This chain connects TRBV29-1 to TRBJ2-2; D is uncertain. The CDR3 covers 10 residues. The V gene lost 3 bases and the J gene lost 5 bases, with 1 base spanning the gap. The germline V gene encodes CDR1 SQVTM and CDR2 ANQGSEA.

This clonotype was recorded many times. V usage is TRBV3-1 and J usage is TRBJ2-2; no clear D. CDR3 length: 14 residues. Germline-derived CDR1 and CDR2 are LGHDT and YNNKEL (reference sequence). Trimming stripped 3 bases from V and 7 bases from J, with 12 bases between. The CDR3 loop reads CASSQPRPSGELFF. The CDR3, as DNA: TGTGCCAGCAGCCAGCCCCGGCCGAGCGGGGAGCTGTTTTTT.

This chain connects TRBV12-3 or TRBV12-4 to TRBJ1-2; D gene ambiguous. This CDR3 comprises 14 residues. V gave up 6 bases and J gave up 3 bases, with 14 bases separating them. This CDR3 reads CASSLTLVDYGYTF. The CDR3 region has the DNA TGTGCCAGCAGCCTGACCCTCGTGGACTATGGCTACACCTTC.

The genes are TRBV5-1 and TRBJ1-1; TRBD1 matches at 9 bases. This CDR3 is built from 12 residues. Losses at the gene ends were 7 bases for V and 10 bases for J; bases not matched to a gene: 8. CDR1 is SGHRS and CDR2 is YFSETQ in the germline V gene. CDR3 nucleotides: TGCGCCAGCGGAGGGGGACAGGGAAGAGCTTTCTTT. Its protein is CASGGGQGRAFF.